The source of this T cell receptor beta chain is a study of T cells in Graves' hyperthyroidism and ophthalmopathy (dated by TCRdb to about 2019). In terms of the full investigation: Peripheral blood samples were taken at initial diagnosis, before any treatment was given. To identify TCR V-J signatures that set the groups apart, the researchers used a discovery cohort of more than 95 patients, made up of 40 to 45 with Graves' ophthalmopathy and about 55 with stable Graves' hyperthyroidism. Whether ophthalmopathy could be predicted prospectively was tested in an independent validation cohort made up of roughly 19 hyperthyroidism patients plus 17 patients who later progressed to ophthalmopathy. For training and testing, the roughly 97 patients in the discovery cohort were randomly divided in a 7:3 ratio. The study also compared thyroid tissue and blood T-cell repertoires from about six Graves' hyperthyroidism patients. After blood sampling, hyperthyroidism patients were treated with methimazole at a starting dose of 30 mg daily, and ophthalmopathy patients were treated with high-dose intravenous methylprednisolone. TCR Vbeta CDR3 sequencing of 135 peripheral blood samples (around 45 ophthalmopathy, some 75 hyperthyroidism and roughly 17 progressor patients) is reported in the paper.

A patient counted as having stable Graves' hyperthyroidism if no progression to ophthalmopathy occurred over 18 months of follow-up. Hyperthyroidism patients were aged 18 to 65 years and newly diagnosed, with disease duration of less than 2 months. Exclusion was applied to patients with uncontrolled infections, other autoimmune diseases, pregnancy or lactation. Clinical symptoms, serum thyroxine and TRAb, thyroid ultrasound, and orbital computed tomography formed the basis for the diagnoses. Ficoll-Paque density gradient centrifugation was used to isolate PBMCs from around 10 ml of fresh peripheral blood. Total RNA was extracted using Trizol reagent, and RNA quality was assessed on an Agilent 2100 Bioanalyzer. This clonotype was seen repeatedly, ten times or more. Its cognate antigen has yet to be identified. Base-call qualities are not available, and no considerably larger clone is one nucleotide away.

TCR beta CDR3 regions were amplified from RNA transcripts. The TCR CDR3 was subjected to a first round of RT-PCR using the HTBI primer set and the Qiagen OneStep RT-PCR kit. Libraries were constructed in a second round of multiplex PCR, after which size selection and purification were carried out. Paired-end sequencing of the libraries was performed with 100 bp reads on an Illumina HiSeq2000. Per the source publication's procedure: Raw data were processed with SOAPnuke, discarding reads with adapters, uncalled bases, mean Phred below 15, or no exact constant-primer or identifier match. COPE v1.2.5 was used to merge high-quality paired reads, and clonotypes were defined as unique nucleotide sequences. Clonotypes were aligned to IMGT TRBV, TRBD and TRBJ reference segments using MiTCR v1.1. The analysis included only V-J combinations with a frequency above 0.0001, which together covered approximately 99% of the repertoires. A TCS score was defined as the ratio between F50 (clonal expansion) and ExV (chaos), using BLOSUM62-based TCRdist between CDR3 peptides within each V-J. Welch's t-statistics and random forest reduced around 520 V-J features to under 15, which were used in a naive Bayes classifier (R e1071). TCRdb itself trimmed the public reads at Q25 with fastp, ran MiXCR and retained productive beta chains. Rows with one shared CDR3 protein collapse into an entry with the most common genes and DNA. These V and J calls rely on TCRdb rather than the paper's analysis. Present in this sample are a few hundred thousand distinct CDR3 sequences, around 14% of which were seen just once. Together, the top ten hold 14% of the sample.

Via the germline V gene, CDR1 is SNHLY and CDR2 FYNNEI. The CDR3 sequence holds 16 residues, the cysteine and phenylalanine included. The retained sequence is limited to the CDR3, 48 bases, with the frame set at the first base. Germline trimming amounts to 6 bases on V and 2 bases on J, with 9 as the count of junction bases outside the gene matches. Study-wide findings and limitations: Sample size was not statistically predetermined, and investigators were not blinded to group allocation. In validation, the model predicted progression to ophthalmopathy with approximately 71% sensitivity and about 72% specificity, a median of around six months before onset. Ophthalmopathy was separated from stable hyperthyroidism by a 13 V-J signature model, with approximately 90% sensitivity and roughly 81% specificity obtained in cross-validation and 80%/75% obtained in testing. Most expanded thyroid clonotypes (frequency above 0.001) were also detected in blood, a finding suggesting that blood repertoires may reflect thyroid immune responses.

This sequence was found in a woman between 18 and 30 years old with Graves' hyperthyroidism. The rearrangement combines TRBV2 with TRBJ1-5; TRBD1 matches 8 bases in the middle. Material: blood. DNA sequence: TGTGCCAGCAGCACCAGGGGGCTGGGAGGCAATCAGCCCCAGCATTTT. This is translated as CASSTRGLGGNQPQHF.